This T cell receptor beta chain comes out of a study of shared clonotypes between healthy human individuals (dated by TCRdb to 2018 to 2020). Concerning the study at large: Three men and a couple of women, aged 18 to 49 years, made up the cohort. For each donor, CD4 naive and CD4 memory were each given three plates, CD8 naive was given two plates, and CD8 memory was given one plate. The study deeply sequenced blood TCR repertoires of about 5 healthy adults to estimate repertoire size and the extent of clonotype sharing between individuals. To increase sequencing depth and limit assay-specific biases, TCR repertoire library preparation and sequencing were carried out by different laboratories using diverse techniques. Between about 0.85 and 9.5 billion PBMCs per donor were obtained by leukapheresis. The research as a whole found: Based on pairwise subsampling, the degree of clonotype sharing among donors was expected to be affected by sequencing depth. When several donors were compared, the shared fraction of clonotypes was roughly 5% for naive CD4, less than 4% for naive CD8, about 2.4% for memory CD4, and roughly 0.43% for memory CD8. Compared with non-shared clonotypes, clonotypes shared by all four sorted-subset donors had higher generation probabilities. Only blood was sampled, and tissue TCR repertoires likely differ from those in blood. Estimated clonotype richness was generally larger for naive than for memory subsets. Incomplete sequencing was indicated by rarefaction of sorted-subset datasets, despite the large sequencing depth. The small number of donors limited the genetic and exposure-history diversity represented.

This clone was found once. The specificity of this receptor is unknown. Per-base quality was not reported, and no clone a single base away is much larger than it. Using the deep immunoSEQ assay, TCR CDR3 regions were amplified from genomic DNA by multiplex PCR. Extracted genomic DNA from each cell subset was spread evenly across all wells of several immunoSEQ 96-well plates, with each plate serving as a replicate. Each replicate PCR for sorted subsets received roughly 200 ng genomic DNA, equal to roughly 33,000 T cell genomes. Purified libraries were quantified with a Qubit 3.0 fluorometer, sized on a Bioanalyzer 2100, and re-quantified with the KAPA Library Quantification kit. Every immunoSEQ 96-well plate was sequenced on a dedicated single-read 150-cycle Illumina NextSeq 550 flow cell. The study's own analysis went as follows. Because only junctional sequences without quality scores were contained in the immunoSEQ output, filtering matching that applied to full-length reads could not be performed. To assign V/J genes and CDR3, sequences were annotated against IMGT germline references using PyIR, a Python wrapper for IgBLAST v1.9. Any read was removed if the V/J assignment was weak (E-value above 1e-6), the CDR3 was missing, or the read contained stop codons, out-of-frame junctions, or ambiguous translated residues. A V3J clonotype was defined by an identical inferred V gene, J gene, and CDR3 amino acid sequence. Percentage overlap between repertoires was computed as shared unique clonotypes divided by the size of the smaller repertoire. Three approaches were used to assess repertoire richness: RTK rarefaction, the Chao1 estimator, and Recon v2.1 estimates of unobserved clonotypes. Generation probabilities for all TCRbeta clonotypes obtained by the gDNA method from four donors were computed using OLGA. The table comes from immuneACCESS by way of TCRdb, which keeps in-frame sequences with V and J called. Part of the clones is missing from these tables; in studies checked, under half for an unresolved V gene and the rest for unknown reasons. V, J and clone size derive from that table, while D and trimming were established from the DNA sequence. For this sample the table gives about 1.1 million clones, of which around 78% were detected only once. Jointly, the top ten make up 0.6% to 0.7% of the sample.

Donors were healthy HIV-negative adults with no recently reported acute infections or vaccinations. Only Caucasian adults living in Nashville, Tennessee, USA were represented among the donors. CD4+ T cells were enriched through magnetic negative selection, after which naive cells were positively selected on CD45RA and the remaining negative fraction served as the memory subset. After blood collection by leukapheresis, PBMCs were isolated using Ficoll-Histopaque density gradient centrifugation and then cryopreserved in the vapor phase of liquid nitrogen. Purity and quantity of every magnetically sorted T cell population were checked by analytical flow cytometry. Genomic DNA was isolated from each sorted fraction and quantified by UV absorbance on a Nanodrop 2000c. The V end loses 5 bases and the J end loses 7 bases, and a stretch of 6 bases separates them. From cysteine to phenylalanine, the CDR3 is 11 amino acids long. Solely the CDR3 DNA is kept, with 33 bases framed from the first base. For CDR1 and CDR2, the germline V gene lists SGHAT and FQNNGV.

The source is a man between 18 and 29 years old in good health. Some clones in this sample may be carry-over from other donors' samples. The chain uses TRBV11-2 and TRBJ2-1; the D segment cannot be called with confidence. The sample comprised memory CD4+ T cells from PBMCs. The meaning of the sample's cell subset or site label: CD45RA-negative fraction. The CDR3 is CASSRLNEQFF. Here is the DNA: TGTGCCAGCAGCCGCCTAAATGAGCAGTTCTTC.